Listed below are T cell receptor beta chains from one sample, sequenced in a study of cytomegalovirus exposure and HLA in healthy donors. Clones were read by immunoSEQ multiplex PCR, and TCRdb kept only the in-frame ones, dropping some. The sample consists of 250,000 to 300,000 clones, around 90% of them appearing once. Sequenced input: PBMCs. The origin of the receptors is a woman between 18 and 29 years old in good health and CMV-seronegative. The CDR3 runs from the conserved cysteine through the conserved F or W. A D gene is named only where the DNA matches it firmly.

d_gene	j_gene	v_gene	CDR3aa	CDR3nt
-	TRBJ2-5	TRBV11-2	CASSPHGTVETQYF	TGTGCCAGCAGCCCCCACGGGACTGTGGAGACCCAGTACTTC
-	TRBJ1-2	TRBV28	CASTFPPTVPNYGYTF	TGTGCCAGCACCTTCCCCCCGACAGTTCCTAACTATGGCTACACCTTC
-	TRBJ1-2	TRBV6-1	CASSERDSGAYGYTF	TGTGCCAGCAGTGAAAGGGACTCAGGTGCCTATGGCTACACCTTC
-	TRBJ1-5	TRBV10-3	CAISPGWREPQHF	TGTGCCATCAGCCCCGGTTGGCGGGAGCCCCAGCATTTT
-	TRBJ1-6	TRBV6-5	CASSLETGWGSPLHF	TGTGCCAGCAGTCTCGAGACAGGATGGGGATCACCCCTCCACTTT
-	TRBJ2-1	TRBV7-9	CASSLIGNEQFF	TGTGCCAGCAGCTTGATCGGGAATGAGCAGTTCTTC
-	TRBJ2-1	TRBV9	CASSVVPAGSYNEQFF	TGTGCCAGCAGCGTAGTTCCAGCGGGCTCCTACAATGAGCAGTTCTTC
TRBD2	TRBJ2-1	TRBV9	CASTTGLAVPNEQFF	TGTGCCAGCACGACGGGACTAGCGGTCCCAAATGAGCAGTTCTTC
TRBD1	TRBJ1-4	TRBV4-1	CASSRPGQGVGKLFF	TGCGCCAGCAGCCGACCGGGACAGGGTGTGGGAAAACTGTTTTTT
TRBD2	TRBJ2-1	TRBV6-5	CASSYMASGGNEQFF	TGTGCCAGCAGTTACATGGCTAGCGGGGGGAATGAGCAGTTCTTC
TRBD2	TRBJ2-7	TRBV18	CASSPGTSGGAYEQYF	TGTGCCAGCTCCCCGGGGACTAGCGGGGGAGCCTACGAGCAGTACTTC
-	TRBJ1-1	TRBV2	CASRAGLNTEAFF	TGTGCCAGCCGCGCGGGACTGAACACTGAAGCTTTCTTT
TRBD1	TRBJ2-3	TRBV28	CASRKGGLADTQYF	TGTGCCAGCAGGAAAGGGGGCCTGGCAGATACGCAGTATTTT
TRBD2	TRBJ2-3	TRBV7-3	CASSLIGLAGGDTQYF	TGTGCCAGCAGCTTAATTGGTCTAGCGGGAGGGGATACGCAGTATTTT
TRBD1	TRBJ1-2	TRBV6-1	CASRVGQGRRYGYTF	TGTGCCAGCAGGGTGGGACAGGGACGACGATATGGCTACACCTTC
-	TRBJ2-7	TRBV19	CASSFRQEISYEQYF	TGTGCCAGTAGTTTTCGACAGGAAATCTCCTACGAGCAGTACTTC
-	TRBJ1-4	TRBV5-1	CASSLGGSTNEKLFF	TGCGCCAGCAGCTTGGGAGGTTCAACTAATGAAAAACTGTTTTTT
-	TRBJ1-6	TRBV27	CASSGHLTPLHF	TGTGCCAGCAGTGGACATCTCACTCCCCTCCACTTT
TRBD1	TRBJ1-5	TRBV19	CASSITGGSGQPQHF	TGTGCCAGTAGTATAACAGGGGGCTCGGGTCAGCCCCAGCATTTT